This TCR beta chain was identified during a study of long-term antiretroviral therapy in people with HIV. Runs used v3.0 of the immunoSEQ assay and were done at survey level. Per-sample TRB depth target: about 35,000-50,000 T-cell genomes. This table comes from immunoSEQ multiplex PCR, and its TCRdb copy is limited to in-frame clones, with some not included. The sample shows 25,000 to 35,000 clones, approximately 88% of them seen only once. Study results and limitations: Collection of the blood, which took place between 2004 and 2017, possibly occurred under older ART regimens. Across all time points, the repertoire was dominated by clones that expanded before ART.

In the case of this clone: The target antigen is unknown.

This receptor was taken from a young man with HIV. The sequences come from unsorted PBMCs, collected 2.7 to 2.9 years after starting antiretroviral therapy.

The CDR3 spells CASSLEWAGVREQYF. CDR3 bases: TGTGCCAGCAGCTTAGAATGGGCGGGAGTTCGCGAGCAGTACTTC. The chain joins TRBV7-2 to TRBJ2-7; 7 positions match TRBD2. The CDR3 covers 15 residues. V shed 1 base and J 6 bases; nucleotides not matched to a gene: 9. Germline CDR1 and CDR2: SGHTA and FQGNSA.